This T cell receptor (beta chain) was found in a study of T cell responses to AZD1222 COVID-19 vaccine. Per the germline V gene, CDR1 is KGHSH and CDR2 is LQKENI. The CDR3 contains 17 residues. Trimming pared 3 bases from V and 8 bases from J, leaving 25 bases between. This table comes from immunoSEQ multiplex PCR, and its TCRdb copy is limited to in-frame clones, with some not included. The data show approximately 110,000 clones, roughly 87% seen once. V is TRBV18 and J is TRBJ1-2; TRBD1 might be the D (6 bases). The input for sequencing was peripheral blood, taken on day 0 of AZD1222 vaccination. The receptor comes from an adult in good health. This CDR3 reads CASSPGISGARTTGYTF. The CDR3 coding sequence is TGTGCCAGCTCACCCGGTATTTCGGGGGCGCGGACGACGGGCTACACCTTC.